The rows below give T cell receptor beta chains drawn from one sample of a study of cytomegalovirus exposure and HLA in healthy donors. Repertoires were generated with immunoSEQ multiplex PCR, while TCRdb's copy carries only in-frame clones and drops some. The table has around 49,000 clones, roughly 80% seen once. The specimen sequenced was PBMCs. The receptors originated from a man aged 25-45 years in good health and CMV-seropositive. CDR3s include the opening cysteine and the closing phenylalanine or tryptophan. A D gene is named only where the DNA matches it firmly. Clone size is given for some rows only: seen once, a few or many times, or a class if the clone is expanded.

j_gene | v_gene | abundance | d_gene | CDR3aa | CDR3nt
TRBJ2-7 | TRBV29-1 | . | . | CSVGVSYEQYF | TGCAGCGTCGGGGTCTCCTACGAGCAGTACTTC
TRBJ2-1 | TRBV25-1 | . | . | CASSLGAREQFF | TGTGCCAGCAGTTTGGGGGCGAGGGAGCAGTTCTTC
TRBJ2-5 | TRBV5-1 | . | . | CASSSAPPREETQYF | TGCGCCAGCAGCTCGGCGCCCCCGCGGGAAGAGACCCAGTACTTC
TRBJ2-5 | TRBV9 | . | . | CASSRFALPQETQYF | TGTGCCAGCAGCCGCTTCGCCCTACCACAAGAGACCCAGTACTTC
TRBJ1-1 | TRBV7-3 | . | . | CASSPGRGGTREAFF | TGTGCCAGCAGCCCTGGGCGGGGTGGCACCCGTGAAGCTTTCTTT
TRBJ2-3 | TRBV19 | . | . | CASSNGDTQYF | TGTGCCAGTAGTAACGGGGATACGCAGTATTTT
TRBJ1-5 | TRBV29-1 | . | TRBD1 | CSAGTGGNQPQHF | TGCAGCGCCGGGACAGGGGGCAATCAGCCCCAGCATTTT
TRBJ1-2 | TRBV30 | once | . | CAWSDSNSYGYTF | TGTGCCTGGAGTGACAGCAACAGCTATGGCTACACCTTC
TRBJ2-7 | TRBV11-2 | once | TRBD2 | CASSFAAGGSYEQYF | TGTGCCAGCAGCTTCGCGGCGGGGGGTTCCTACGAGCAGTACTTC
TRBJ2-1 | TRBV5-1 | . | TRBD2 | CASSSGGVSNEQFF | TGCGCCAGCAGCAGCGGGGGGGTTTCCAATGAGCAGTTCTTC
TRBJ1-5 | TRBV19 | . | . | CASSTRGPQHF | TGTGCCAGTAGTACAAGGGGGCCCCAGCATTTT
TRBJ2-7 | TRBV15 | . | TRBD1 | CATSRDRVTYEQYF | TGTGCCACCAGCAGGGACAGGGTTACCTACGAGCAGTACTTC
TRBJ2-5 | TRBV5-1 | . | TRBD1 | CASSPGQLGETQYF | TGCGCCAGCAGCCCGGGACAGCTCGGGGAGACCCAGTACTTC
TRBJ2-1 | TRBV9 | . | TRBD2 | CASTESGEPYNEQFF | TGTGCCAGCACCGAAAGCGGGGAACCATACAATGAGCAGTTCTTC
TRBJ2-1 | TRBV5-4 | . | . | CASSLGGGVNSYNEQFF | TGTGCCAGCAGCTTGGGCGGCGGGGTTAACTCCTACAATGAGCAGTTCTTC
TRBJ1-6 | TRBV6-1 | . | . | CASSEEGGFYNSPLHF | TGTGCCAGCAGTGAAGAAGGGGGATTCTATAATTCACCCCTCCACTTT
TRBJ2-5 | TRBV19 | . | TRBD1 | CASSDRGETQYF | TGTGCCAGTAGTGACAGGGGAGAGACCCAGTACTTC
TRBJ1-2 | TRBV6-5 | . | . | CASSNNYGYTF | TGTGCCAGCAGTAACAATTATGGCTACACCTTC
TRBJ1-4 | TRBV7-9 | . | . | CASSPGGGGRTNEKLFF | TGTGCCAGCAGCCCTGGGGGGGGCGGCCGGACTAATGAAAAACTGTTTTTT
TRBJ2-5 | TRBV2 | . | . | CASSDLGSKETQYF | TGTGCCAGCAGTGACCTGGGGAGTAAAGAGACCCAGTACTTC
TRBJ2-3 | TRBV5-6 | few | TRBD2 | CASSLGTSRPDTQYF | TGTGCCAGCAGCTTGGGGACTAGCCGCCCAGATACGCAGTATTTT
TRBJ1-2 | TRBV7-9 | once | . | CASSLRGGAGYTF | TGTGCCAGCAGCTTAAGGGGGGGGGCTGGCTACACCTTC
TRBJ2-7 | TRBV19 | . | TRBD1 | CASSPGQGLGEQYF | TGTGCCAGTAGTCCGGGACAGGGGCTAGGCGAGCAGTACTTC
TRBJ1-4 | TRBV5-1 | . | . | CASSPGGGQSKLFF | TGCGCCAGCAGCCCGGGAGGCGGACAGTCAAAACTGTTTTTT
TRBJ1-1 | TRBV6-5 | . | TRBD1 | CATNRGNTEAFF | TGTGCCACAAACAGGGGGAACACTGAAGCTTTCTTT
TRBJ2-2 | TRBV30 | . | . | CAWREGAGELFF | TGTGCCTGGAGAGAGGGAGCCGGGGAGCTGTTTTTT
TRBJ1-1 | TRBV7-6 | few | . | CASSQIRGTNTEAFF | TGTGCCAGCAGCCAAATCCGGGGGACGAACACTGAAGCTTTCTTT
TRBJ2-7 | TRBV7-2 | . | . | CASSLDLGAFNEQYF | TGTGCCAGCAGCTTAGATCTGGGGGCTTTTAACGAGCAGTACTTC
TRBJ2-7 | TRBV5-5 | . | . | CASMQVPGYEQYF | TGTGCCAGCATGCAGGTCCCTGGCTACGAGCAGTACTTC
TRBJ2-3 | TRBV15 | . | TRBD2 | CATSSPAGNVDTQYF | TGTGCCACCAGCAGTCCAGCGGGGAATGTGGATACGCAGTATTTT
TRBJ2-5 | TRBV5-6 | . | TRBD1 | CASSYGDRGTETQYF | TGTGCCAGCAGCTATGGGGACAGGGGGACGGAGACCCAGTACTTC
TRBJ2-7 | TRBV6-4 | . | . | CASSDSPQGEQYF | TGTGCCAGCAGTGACTCGCCACAGGGCGAGCAGTACTTC
TRBJ2-7 | TRBV6-5 | . | TRBD1 | CASRLGQGAYEQYF | TGTGCCAGCAGACTCGGACAGGGGGCCTACGAGCAGTACTTC
TRBJ2-7 | TRBV7-6 | few | TRBD1 | CASSWATGPSYEQYF | TGTGCCAGCAGCTGGGCGACAGGGCCCTCCTACGAGCAGTACTTC
TRBJ2-2 | TRBV10-3 | . | TRBD1 | CAISGTGNTGELFF | TGTGCCATCAGTGGGACAGGGAACACCGGGGAGCTGTTTTTT
TRBJ2-3 | TRBV11-2 | . | . | CASSQIRDSANTQYF | TGTGCCAGCAGCCAAATCCGGGACTCCGCTAATACGCAGTATTTT
TRBJ1-1 | TRBV7-9 | . | . | CASSPDSLNTEAFF | TGTGCCAGCAGCCCGGACAGCTTGAACACTGAAGCTTTCTTT
TRBJ1-5 | TRBV19 | . | . | CASSRQAGTNQPQHF | TGTGCCAGTAGCAGACAGGCAGGGACAAATCAGCCCCAGCATTTT
TRBJ2-1 | TRBV5-1 | once | . | CASSLEGAASNEQFF | TGCGCCAGCAGCTTGGAAGGGGCTGCATCGAATGAGCAGTTCTTC
TRBJ2-5 | TRBV29-1 | . | TRBD1 | CSVGLDRGAKTQYF | TGCAGCGTTGGGCTTGACAGGGGCGCGAAGACCCAGTACTTC
TRBJ1-5 | TRBV7-9 | . | TRBD1 | CASSLGQGAFQPQHF | TGTGCCAGCAGCTTAGGACAGGGGGCATTTCAGCCCCAGCATTTT
TRBJ2-3 | TRBV30 | . | TRBD1 | CAWSVGAGGDTQYF | TGTGCCTGGAGTGTGGGGGCAGGGGGAGATACGCAGTATTTT
TRBJ2-3 | TRBV2 | many | TRBD1 | CASNPGQGTNTQYF | TGTGCCAGCAACCCGGGACAGGGAACGAATACGCAGTATTTT
TRBJ1-5 | TRBV4-1 | few | . | CASSQGGHQPQHF | TGCGCCAGCAGCCAAGGAGGGCATCAGCCCCAGCATTTT
TRBJ1-1 | TRBV21-1 | once | . | CASSWGEERSAFF | TGTGCCAGCAGCTGGGGAGAGGAGCGGTCGGCTTTCTTT
TRBJ1-4 | TRBV28 | . | . | CASSPYGESNEKLFF | TGTGCCAGCAGTCCCTACGGGGAAAGTAATGAAAAACTGTTTTTT
TRBJ2-3 | TRBV9 | . | TRBD1 | CASSSRQGANTQYF | TGTGCCAGCAGCTCAAGACAGGGGGCGAATACGCAGTATTTT
TRBJ1-2 | TRBV6-5 | . | . | CASSYDGTKVTDF | TGTGCCAGCAGTTACGATGGGACAAAAGTGACGGACTTC
TRBJ1-6 | TRBV6-5 | once | TRBD1 | CASLLGQGWNSPLHF | TGTGCCAGCCTACTGGGACAGGGTTGGAATTCACCCCTCCACTTT
TRBJ1-2 | TRBV11-2 | . | . | CASSALDRPSYGYTF | TGTGCCAGCAGCGCCCTCGACAGGCCTAGCTATGGCTACACCTTC
TRBJ1-4 | TRBV4-1 | . | . | CASSQGYGPGDEKLFF | TGCGCCAGCAGCCAAGGTTACGGACCCGGGGATGAAAAACTGTTTTTT
TRBJ1-2 | TRBV27 | . | TRBD1 | CASSLYERTGFNGYTF | TGTGCCAGCAGTTTGTACGAAAGGACAGGGTTTAATGGCTACACCTTC
TRBJ2-7 | TRBV7-9 | . | TRBD2 | CASSPGLGSSYEQYF | TGTGCCAGCAGCCCGGGACTAGGGAGCTCCTACGAGCAGTACTTC
TRBJ2-1 | TRBV30 | . | . | CAWSPLSRQEQFF | TGTGCCTGGAGTCCCTTATCTCGACAGGAGCAGTTCTTC
TRBJ1-1 | TRBV19 | . | TRBD1 | CASSIRTGGSEAFF | TGTGCCAGTAGTATTCGGACAGGGGGAAGTGAAGCTTTCTTT
TRBJ2-3 | TRBV9 | . | TRBD2 | CASSQAGTSFAAQYF | TGTGCCAGCAGCCAAGCGGGGACTAGCTTCGCGGCGCAGTATTTT
TRBJ1-5 | TRBV7-9 | once | . | CASSASGAGNNQPQHF | TGTGCCAGCAGCGCCAGTGGCGCAGGGAACAATCAGCCCCAGCATTTT